The rows below give T cell receptor beta chains drawn from one sample of a study of cytotoxic CD8 clonotypes in ibrutinib-treated CLL. Data came from immunoSEQ multiplex PCR; TCRdb stores just in-frame clones and leaves some out. The table lists roughly 250,000 clones, less than 75% of them singletons. The input for sequencing was PBMCs, taken after 24 months of ibrutinib treatment. The receptors here all came from a human donor with chronic lymphocytic leukemia. Both conserved end residues are part of each CDR3. The order of the fields is D gene, J gene, clone size, V gene, CDR3 DNA, CDR3 protein. A D gene is named only where the DNA matches it firmly. For some rows the clone size is stated as once, few or many, or as a class when expanded; others skip it.

d_gene: NA
j_gene: TRBJ1-5
abundance: once
v_gene: TRBV18
CDR3nt: TGTGCCAGCTCACCATCCGAAGATCAGCCCCAGCATTTT
CDR3aa: CASSPSEDQPQHF

d_gene: NA
j_gene: TRBJ2-7
abundance: few
v_gene: TRBV6-6
CDR3nt: TGTGCCAGCAGTCCACCTGGGGTCCCCTACGAGCAGTACTTC
CDR3aa: CASSPPGVPYEQYF

d_gene: NA
j_gene: TRBJ2-1
abundance: once
v_gene: TRBV20-1
CDR3nt: TGCAGTGCCGCAGCCCCCTTTGAGCAGTTCTTC
CDR3aa: CSAAAPFEQFF

d_gene: TRBD1
j_gene: TRBJ2-5
abundance: NA
v_gene: TRBV13
CDR3nt: TGTGCCAGCAGCTTCGGGACAGGGAGAGAGACCCAGTACTTC
CDR3aa: CASSFGTGRETQYF

d_gene: TRBD1
j_gene: TRBJ1-1
abundance: NA
v_gene: TRBV28
CDR3nt: TGTGCCAGCAGACTACAGGGGAAGGGCACTGAAGCTTTCTTT
CDR3aa: CASRLQGKGTEAFF

d_gene: NA
j_gene: TRBJ1-2
abundance: few
v_gene: TRBV29-1
CDR3nt: TGCAGCGTGGATATGGTTTCAGGGACGAGCGGCTACACCTTC
CDR3aa: CSVDMVSGTSGYTF

d_gene: NA
j_gene: TRBJ1-1
abundance: NA
v_gene: TRBV5-1
CDR3nt: TGCGCCAGCAGCTTCTTCGGGGCCGGGAACACTGAAGCTTTCTTT
CDR3aa: CASSFFGAGNTEAFF

d_gene: NA
j_gene: TRBJ2-7
abundance: once
v_gene: TRBV28
CDR3nt: TGTGCCAGCAGTTTAGGGTACAGGCCTACCTACGAGCAGTACTTC
CDR3aa: CASSLGYRPTYEQYF

d_gene: TRBD1
j_gene: TRBJ1-2
abundance: NA
v_gene: TRBV15
CDR3nt: TGTGCCACCAGCAGAGATCTCTGGGACAGGCAGGGCTACACCTTC
CDR3aa: CATSRDLWDRQGYTF

d_gene: NA
j_gene: TRBJ2-3
abundance: NA
v_gene: TRBV6-5
CDR3nt: TGTGCCATCGGGGGACGCGGCGGATATACGCAGTATTTT
CDR3aa: CAIGGRGGYTQYF

d_gene: TRBD2
j_gene: TRBJ2-4
abundance: NA
v_gene: TRBV4-3
CDR3nt: TGCGCCAGCAGCCAAGCGGGGGGAGCCAAAAACATTCAGTACTTC
CDR3aa: CASSQAGGAKNIQYF

d_gene: NA
j_gene: TRBJ2-1
abundance: NA
v_gene: TRBV9
CDR3nt: TGTGCCAGCAATGGTTTACCCGGGGATGAGCAGTTCTTC
CDR3aa: CASNGLPGDEQFF

d_gene: TRBD1
j_gene: TRBJ2-1
abundance: NA
v_gene: TRBV30
CDR3nt: TGTGCCTGGAAAGGGGGGGACAGGGGATACAATGAGCAGTTCTTC
CDR3aa: CAWKGGDRGYNEQFF

d_gene: NA
j_gene: TRBJ2-7
abundance: once
v_gene: TRBV14
CDR3nt: TGTGCCAGCAGCCAAGCGGGGAGGAGCCACGAGCAGTACTTC
CDR3aa: CASSQAGRSHEQYF

d_gene: TRBD2
j_gene: TRBJ2-3
abundance: NA
v_gene: TRBV9
CDR3nt: TGTGCCAGCAGCGTAGGGGAGGGATGGGGCACAGATACGCAGTATTTT
CDR3aa: CASSVGEGWGTDTQYF